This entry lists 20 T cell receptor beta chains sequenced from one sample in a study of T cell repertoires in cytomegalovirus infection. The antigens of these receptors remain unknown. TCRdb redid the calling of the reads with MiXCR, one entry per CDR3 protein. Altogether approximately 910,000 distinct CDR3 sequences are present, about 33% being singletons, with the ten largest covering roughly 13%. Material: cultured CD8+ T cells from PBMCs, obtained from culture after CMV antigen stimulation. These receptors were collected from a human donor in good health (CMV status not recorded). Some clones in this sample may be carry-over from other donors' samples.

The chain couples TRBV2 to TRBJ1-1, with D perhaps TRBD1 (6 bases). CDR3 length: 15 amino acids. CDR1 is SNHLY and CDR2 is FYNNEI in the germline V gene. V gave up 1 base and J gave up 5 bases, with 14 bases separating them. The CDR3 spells CASSEDGGARTEAFF. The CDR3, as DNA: TGTGCCAGCAGTGAAGATGGGGGGGCCCGGACTGAAGCTTTCTTT.

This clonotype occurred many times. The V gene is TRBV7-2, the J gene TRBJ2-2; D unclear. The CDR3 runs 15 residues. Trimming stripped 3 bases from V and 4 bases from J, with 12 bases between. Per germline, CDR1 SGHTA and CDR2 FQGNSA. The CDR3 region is CASSLTSQFTGELFF. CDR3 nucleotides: TGTGCCAGCAGCTTGACCTCACAGTTCACCGGGGAGCTGTTTTTT.

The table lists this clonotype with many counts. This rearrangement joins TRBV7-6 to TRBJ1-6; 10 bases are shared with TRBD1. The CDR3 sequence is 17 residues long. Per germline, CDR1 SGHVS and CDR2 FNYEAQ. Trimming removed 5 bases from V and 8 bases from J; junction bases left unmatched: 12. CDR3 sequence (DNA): TGTGCCAGCAGCCCCCGAAGGGGTGGGACAGGGGATTCACCCCTCCACTTT. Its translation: CASSPRRGGTGDSPLHF.

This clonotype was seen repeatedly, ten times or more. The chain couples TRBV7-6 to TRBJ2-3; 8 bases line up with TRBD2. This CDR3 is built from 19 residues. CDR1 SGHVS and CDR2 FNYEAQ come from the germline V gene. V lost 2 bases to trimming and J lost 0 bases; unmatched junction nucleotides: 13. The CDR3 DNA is TGTGCCAGCAGCTTAAATGAGCGGGGGTTAACGACTAGCACAGATACGCAGTATTTT. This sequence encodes CASSLNERGLTTSTDTQYF.

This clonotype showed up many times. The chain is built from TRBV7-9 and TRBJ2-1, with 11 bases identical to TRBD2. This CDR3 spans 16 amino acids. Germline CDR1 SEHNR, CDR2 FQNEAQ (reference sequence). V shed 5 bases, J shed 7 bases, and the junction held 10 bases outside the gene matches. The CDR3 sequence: CASSPLASGGPNEQFF. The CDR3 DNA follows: TGTGCCAGCAGCCCCCTAGCTAGCGGGGGGCCAAATGAGCAGTTCTTC.

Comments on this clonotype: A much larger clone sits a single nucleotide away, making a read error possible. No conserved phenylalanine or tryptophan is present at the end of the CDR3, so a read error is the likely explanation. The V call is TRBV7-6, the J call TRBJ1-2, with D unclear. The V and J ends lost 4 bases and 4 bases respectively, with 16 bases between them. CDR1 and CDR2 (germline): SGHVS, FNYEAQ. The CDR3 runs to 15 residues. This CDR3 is CASSYDGDGVYGYTV. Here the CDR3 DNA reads TGTGCCAGCAGCTATGACGGGGATGGGGTCTATGGCTACACCGTC.

The CDR3 DNA is TGTGCCATCAGTGAGGAGGGACTAGCTAGCGAGCAGTACTTC. Its translation: CAISEEGLASEQYF. The chain combines TRBV10-3 with TRBJ2-7; TRBD2 matches 9 bases. The CDR3 runs to 14 residues. The V gene end was trimmed by 2 bases and the J gene end by 6 bases; junction bases not matched to a gene: 5. CDR1 and CDR2 (germline): ENHRY, SYGVKD.

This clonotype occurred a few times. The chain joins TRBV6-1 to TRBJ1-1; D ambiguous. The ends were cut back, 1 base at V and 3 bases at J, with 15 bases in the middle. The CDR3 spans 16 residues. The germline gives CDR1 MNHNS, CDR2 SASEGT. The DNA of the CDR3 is TGTGCCAGCAGTGAAGGAAGAGAATTTTTGGACACTGAAGCTTTCTTT. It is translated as CASSEGREFLDTEAFF.

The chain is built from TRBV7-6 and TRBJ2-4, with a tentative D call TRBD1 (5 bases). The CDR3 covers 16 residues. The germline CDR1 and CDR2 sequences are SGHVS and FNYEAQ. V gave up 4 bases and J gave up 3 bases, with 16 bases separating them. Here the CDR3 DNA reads TGTGCCAGCAGCTCTCAGGGATACGATCTCAAAAACATTCAGTACTTC. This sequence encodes CASSSQGYDLKNIQYF. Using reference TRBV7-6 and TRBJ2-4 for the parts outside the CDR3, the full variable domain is GAGVSQSPRYKVTKRGQDVALRCDPISGHVSLYWYRQALGQGPEFLTYFNYEAQQDKSGLPNDRFSAERPEGSISTLTIQRTEQRDSAMYRCASSSQGYDLKNIQYFGAGTRLSVL.

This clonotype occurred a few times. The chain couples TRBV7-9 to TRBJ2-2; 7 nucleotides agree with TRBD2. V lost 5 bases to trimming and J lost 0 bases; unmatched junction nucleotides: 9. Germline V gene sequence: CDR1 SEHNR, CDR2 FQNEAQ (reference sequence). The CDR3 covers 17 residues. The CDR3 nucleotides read TGTGCCAGCAGCCCACCGTTACTAGCGCCGAACACCGGGGAGCTGTTTTTT. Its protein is CASSPPLLAPNTGELFF.

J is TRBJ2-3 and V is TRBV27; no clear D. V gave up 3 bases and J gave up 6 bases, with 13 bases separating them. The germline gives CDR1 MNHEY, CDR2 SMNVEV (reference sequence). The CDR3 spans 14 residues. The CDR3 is CASSFPGDGDTQYF. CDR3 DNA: TGTGCCAGCAGTTTCCCTGGGGATGGGGATACGCAGTATTTT.

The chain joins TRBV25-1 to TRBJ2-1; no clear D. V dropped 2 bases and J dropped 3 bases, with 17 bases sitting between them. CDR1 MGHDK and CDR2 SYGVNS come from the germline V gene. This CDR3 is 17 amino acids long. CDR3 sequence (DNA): TGTGCCAGCAGTGAAGAATGGAGCCCATTTAGCTACAATGAGCAGTTCTTC. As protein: CASSEEWSPFSYNEQFF.

CDR3: CASSPTPGQGVNTEAFF. The CDR3 DNA sequence: TGTGCCAGCAGTCCGACCCCGGGACAGGGGGTGAACACTGAAGCTTTCTTT. This chain links TRBV4-2 with TRBJ1-1; 11 nucleotides agree with TRBD1. With 6 bases clipped from V and 0 bases from J, the junction kept 9 bases outside the gene matches. Germline loops: CDR1 LGHNA, CDR2 YNFKEQ. The CDR3 has 17 residues.

The CDR3 region is CSVIGQGFETQYF. The CDR3, as DNA: TGCAGCGTCATAGGACAGGGCTTTGAGACCCAGTACTTC. The chain is built from TRBV29-1 and TRBJ2-5; 8 nucleotides agree with TRBD1. Germline trimming cut 6 bases from V and 5 bases from J; bases unmatched to any gene: 8. The CDR3 covers 13 residues. In germline, CDR1 is SQVTM, CDR2 ANQGSEA. Full variable domain (missing parts from reference TRBV29-1 and TRBJ2-5): SAVISQKPSRDICQRGTSLTIQCQVDSQVTMMFWYRQQPGQSLTLIATANQGSEATYESGFVIDKFPISRPNLTFSTLTVSNMSPEDSSIYLCSVIGQGFETQYFGPGTRLLVL.

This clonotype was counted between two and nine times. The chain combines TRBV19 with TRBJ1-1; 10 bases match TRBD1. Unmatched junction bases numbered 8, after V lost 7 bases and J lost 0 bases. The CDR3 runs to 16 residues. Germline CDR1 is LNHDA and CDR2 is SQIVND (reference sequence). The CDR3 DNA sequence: TGTGCCAGTACCCCCCCGACAGGGGGCATGAACACTGAAGCTTTCTTT. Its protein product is CASTPPTGGMNTEAFF.

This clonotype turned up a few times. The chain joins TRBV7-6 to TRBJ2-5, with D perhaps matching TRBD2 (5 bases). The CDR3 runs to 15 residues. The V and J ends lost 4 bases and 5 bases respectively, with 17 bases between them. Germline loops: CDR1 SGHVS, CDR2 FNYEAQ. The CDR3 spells CASSSGRRDGETQYF. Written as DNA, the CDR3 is TGTGCCAGCAGCTCAGGCCGCCGGGATGGCGAGACCCAGTACTTC.

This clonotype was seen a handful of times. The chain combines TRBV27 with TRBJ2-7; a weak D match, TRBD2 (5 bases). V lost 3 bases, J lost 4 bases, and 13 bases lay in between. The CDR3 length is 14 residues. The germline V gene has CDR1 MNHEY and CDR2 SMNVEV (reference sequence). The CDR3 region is CASSLDGLLYEQYF. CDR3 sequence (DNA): TGTGCCAGCAGTTTGGACGGACTCCTATACGAGCAGTACTTC.

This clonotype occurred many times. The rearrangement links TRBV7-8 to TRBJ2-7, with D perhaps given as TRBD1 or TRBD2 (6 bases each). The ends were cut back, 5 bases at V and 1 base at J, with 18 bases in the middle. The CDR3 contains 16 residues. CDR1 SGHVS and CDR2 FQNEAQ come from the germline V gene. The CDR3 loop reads CASSPLADSQSYEQYF. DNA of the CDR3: TGTGCCAGCAGCCCCTTAGCGGACAGCCAATCCTACGAGCAGTACTTC.

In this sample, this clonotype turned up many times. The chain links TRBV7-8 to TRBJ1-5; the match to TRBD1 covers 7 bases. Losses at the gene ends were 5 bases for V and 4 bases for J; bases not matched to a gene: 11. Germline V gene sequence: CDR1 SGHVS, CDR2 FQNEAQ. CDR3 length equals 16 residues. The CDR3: CASSPWDSGGNQPQHF. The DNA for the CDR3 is TGTGCCAGCAGCCCCTGGGACAGCGGAGGGAATCAGCCCCAGCATTTT.

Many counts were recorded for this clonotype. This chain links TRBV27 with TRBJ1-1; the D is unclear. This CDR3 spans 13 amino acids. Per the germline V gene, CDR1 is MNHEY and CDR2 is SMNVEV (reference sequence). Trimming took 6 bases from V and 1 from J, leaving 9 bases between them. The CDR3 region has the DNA TGTGCCAGCAGATCGGACGGGAACACTGAAGCTTTCTTT. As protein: CASRSDGNTEAFF.